This T cell receptor beta chain was documented in a study of metastatic and nonmetastatic thyroid tumors. Not a single patient had been given any form of treatment at any point before undergoing thyroid surgery. The sample holds a few counts of this clone. CDR1 and CDR2 from the germline V gene are MNHNS and SASEGT. J lost 3 bases, V lost 8 bases, and 3 bases had no gene match. The CDR3 runs 13 residues. TCRdb called clones again from the PCR reads with MiXCR. The sample records roughly 61,000 clones, roughly 4.1% being singletons. Sequenced input: blood. This sequence joins TRBV6-1 and TRBJ2-2; TRBD1 aligns across 7 bases. The receptor comes from a female donor with papillary thyroid cancer or a benign thyroid nodule (not recorded which). Some clones in this sample may be carry-over from other donors' samples. In DNA, the CDR3 is TGTGCCAGCGGGGACAGCGACACCGGGGAGCTGTTTTTT. It yields the protein CASGDSDTGELFF.